The next 24 T cell receptor beta chains were all read from a single sample in a study of T cell repertoires in cytomegalovirus infection. TCRdb reprocessed the reads with MiXCR, giving one entry per CDR3 protein. The data contain about 500,000 distinct CDR3 sequences, about 33% of them singletons. Which antigens these TCRs recognize remains unknown. This sample comprised cultured PBMCs, obtained from culture after CMV antigen stimulation. These receptors all stem from a human donor in good health (CMV status not recorded). Some clones in this sample may be carry-over from other donors' samples.

This clonotype came up a few times. The V gene is TRBV6-5, the J gene TRBJ2-3; 9 bases line up with TRBD2. The CDR3 extends over 16 amino acids. The J segment lost 5 bases and the V segment lost 0 bases, leaving 6 bases of the junction unmatched. The germline gives CDR1 MNHEY, CDR2 SVGAGI. The CDR3 region has the DNA TGTGCCAGCAGTTACTCGGCGGGAGGGTTGGGAGATACGCAGTATTTT. It encodes CASSYSAGGLGDTQYF.

This clonotype was picked up a small number of times. The V and J genes are TRBV7-9 and TRBJ2-5; D uncertain. The CDR3 is 14 residues long. Germline lookup yields CDR1 SEHNR and CDR2 FQNEAQ (reference sequence). V shed 1 base and J shed 5 bases, with 11 bases lying between them. The CDR3 nucleotides read TGTGCCAGCAGCTTAGAGCCTCCGTGGGAGACCCAGTACTTC. Its protein is CASSLEPPWETQYF.

The chain couples TRBV27 to TRBJ2-2; weak D call: TRBD2 (6 bases). The CDR3 is 15 residues long. From germline, CDR1 is MNHEY and CDR2 SMNVEV (reference sequence). The germline V and J ends were trimmed by 8 bases and 0 bases, with 13 bases remaining between them. CDR3 in amino acids: CASGTAGSNTGELFF. CDR3 bases: TGTGCCAGCGGAACTGCGGGATCGAACACCGGGGAGCTGTTTTTT.

The chain combines TRBV7-2 with TRBJ2-5; D call uncertain. Trimming removed 3 bases at V and 4 bases at J, with 15 bases between. CDR1 and CDR2 from the germline V gene are SGHTA and FQGNSA. The CDR3 totals 15 residues. The CDR3 protein is CASSFSRPKRETQYF. In nucleotides, the CDR3 is TGTGCCAGCAGCTTCTCTCGCCCCAAGAGAGAGACCCAGTACTTC.

This clonotype was counted ten times or more. J is TRBJ2-3 and V is TRBV7-3, with TRBD2 matching over 7 bases. The CDR3 has 15 amino acids. J was trimmed by 0 bases and V by 4 bases; bases with no gene match: 4. Looked up from germline, CDR1 is SGHTA and CDR2 is FQGTGA. The CDR3 spells CASSSVSGSTDTQYF. CDR3 DNA: TGTGCCAGCAGCTCCGTTAGCGGGAGCACAGATACGCAGTATTTT. Based on the CDR3 plus reference TRBV7-3 and TRBJ2-3, the full variable domain is GAGVSQTPSNKVTEKGKYVELRCDPISGHTALYWYRQSLGQGPEFLIYFQGTGAADDSGLPNDRFFAVRPEGSVSTLKIQRTERGDSAVYLCASSSVSGSTDTQYFGPGTRLTVL.

V is TRBV7-8 and J is TRBJ1-2, with a possible D match to TRBD1 (6 bases). Trimming stripped 5 bases from V and 2 bases from J, with 9 bases between. Germline V gene lookup returns CDR1 SGHVS and CDR2 FQNEAQ. The CDR3 spans 13 residues. Here the CDR3 reads CASSRGGNYGYTF. CDR3 nucleotides: TGTGCCAGCAGCAGAGGGGGGAACTATGGCTACACCTTC.

At least ten counts were recorded for this clonotype. The genes are TRBV7-2 and TRBJ1-2, with 7 positions matching TRBD1. Unmatched junction bases numbered 6, after V lost 4 bases and J lost 1 base. Germline V gives CDR1 SGHTA, CDR2 FQGNSA. The CDR3 loop spans 15 amino acids. CDR3 DNA: TGTGCCAGCAGCTCCGGGACAGTGGATAACTATGGCTACACCTTC. It is translated as CASSSGTVDNYGYTF. Combining the CDR3 with reference TRBV7-2 and TRBJ1-2 gives the whole variable domain GAGVSQSPSNKVTEKGKDVELRCDPISGHTALYWYRQSLGQGLEFLIYFQGNSAPDKSGLPSDRFSAERTGGSVSTLTIQRTQQEDSAVYLCASSSGTVDNYGYTFGSGTRLTVV.

This clonotype occurred once. The rearrangement joins TRBV15 to TRBJ2-1; the match to TRBD2 covers 10 bases. V shed 5 bases, J shed 4 bases, and the junction held 20 bases outside the gene matches. CDR1 LNHNV and CDR2 YYDKDF come from the germline V gene (reference sequence). The CDR3 runs 20 residues. CDR3 nucleotides: TGTGCCACCAGCGGCCGACCGGGACTAGCGAGATTAGATGCGTACAATGAGCAGTTCTTC. The encoded protein is CATSGRPGLARLDAYNEQFF.

In its sample, this clonotype was seen a few times. The chain recombines TRBV12-3 or TRBV12-4 with TRBJ2-3; D ambiguous. With 4 bases removed from V and 2 bases from J, the gap between germline ends came to 10 bases. The CDR3 covers 14 residues. CDR3 bases: TGTGCCAGCAGTTCAGACTTTTCCACAGATACGCAGTATTTT. Protein sequence: CASSSDFSTDTQYF.

The V call is TRBV6-2 or TRBV6-3, the J call TRBJ2-7, with TRBD2 matching over 14 bases. CDR3 size: 16 residues. Germline V lookup: CDR1 MNHEY, CDR2 SVGEGT. V was clipped by 4 bases and J by 7 bases; unmatched bases: 9. CDR3 sequence (DNA): TGTGCCAGCAGTTGGGAACCGGGACTAGCGGGGGATGAGCAGTACTTC. The encoded protein is CASSWEPGLAGDEQYF.

The V call is TRBV7-2, the J call TRBJ2-2; weak D call: TRBD2 (5 bases). Trimming removed 3 bases from V and 0 bases from J, with 8 bases in between. CDR3 length: 15 residues. The V gene's germline CDR1 is SGHTA and CDR2 FQGNSA. CDR3 nucleotide sequence: TGTGCCAGCAGCTTCGATAGCGCGAACACCGGGGAGCTGTTTTTT. As protein: CASSFDSANTGELFF.

This clonotype was found a few times. V is TRBV4-3 and J is TRBJ1-2; D may be TRBD1 (5 bases). CDR1 and CDR2 (germline): LGHNA, YSLEER. The V end lost 0 bases, the J end lost 6 bases, and 17 bases lay between the germline ends. The CDR3 loop spans 16 amino acids. The CDR3 region has the DNA TGCGCCAGCAGCCAAGAGTGGTGGGACTTACGGAATGGCTACACCTTC. This sequence encodes CASSQEWWDLRNGYTF.

The chain combines TRBV30 with TRBJ2-5; 8 bases are a match to TRBD1. The CDR3 has 15 amino acids. CDR1 and CDR2 (germline): GTSNPN, SVGIG (reference sequence). V lost 2 bases to trimming and J lost 4 bases; unmatched junction nucleotides: 9. CDR3 sequence: CAWSTPKDRGETQYF. The CDR3 DNA reads TGTGCCTGGAGTACCCCGAAAGACAGGGGAGAGACCCAGTACTTC.

This clonotype was seen a handful of times. This chain joins TRBV11-3 and TRBJ2-2; TRBD1 matches at 9 bases. The CDR3 runs to 15 residues. V shed 6 bases, J shed 4 bases, and the junction held 6 bases outside the gene matches. Germline CDR1 is SGHNT and CDR2 is YENEEA. The CDR3 DNA follows: TGTGCCAGCAGAACCGGGACAGGGATCACCGGGGAGCTGTTTTTT. Its protein is CASRTGTGITGELFF.

This clonotype was counted only a few times. The genes are TRBV19 and TRBJ2-7, with no clear D. This CDR3 is built from 15 residues. CDR1 is LNHDA, CDR2 SQIVND, per germline (reference sequence). Trimming shortened V by 3 bases and J by 2 bases, and 14 bases separated the two germline ends. In DNA form, the CDR3 reads TGTGCCAGTAGTATTCACAGAGCAGTTACCTACGAGCAGTACGTC. Translated: CASSIHRAVTYEQYV.

This clonotype was detected ten times or more. The chain uses TRBV7-2 and TRBJ2-7, with 7 bases that match TRBD2. Germline CDR1 and CDR2: SGHTA and FQGNSA. V gave up 1 base and J gave up 2 bases; unmatched junction bases: 2. The CDR3 has 14 amino acids. The CDR3 sequence: CASSLGLAPYEQYF. The DNA for the CDR3 is TGTGCCAGCAGCTTAGGACTAGCTCCCTACGAGCAGTACTTC.

V usage is TRBV27 and J usage is TRBJ1-1; TRBD1 might be the D (5 bases). The V gene lost 7 bases and the J gene lost 2 bases, with 14 bases spanning the gap. Germline assignment: CDR1 MNHEY and CDR2 SMNVEV (reference sequence). This CDR3 contains 14 residues. The CDR3 nucleotides read TGTGCCAGCACCCAGTCGGGGGTAAACACTGAAGCTTTCTTT. Its protein is CASTQSGVNTEAFF.

A word on this clonotype: A much larger clone differs from this one at a single base, so this may be a read error. The V gene is TRBV7-2, the J gene TRBJ2-3; D may be TRBD2 (6 bases). Germline assignment: CDR1 SGHTA and CDR2 FQGNSA. CDR3 length: 13 residues. Trimming cost V 5 bases and J 2 bases, with 8 bases left between them. CDR3 protein: CASSPDYTDTQYF. CDR3 nucleotide sequence: TGTGCCAGCAGCCCGGACTACACAGATACGCAGTATTTT.

The table lists this clonotype with a few counts. This sequence joins TRBV5-1 and TRBJ2-7; D unclear. There are 14 residues in the CDR3. Trimming took off 5 bases at V and 6 bases at J, with 18 bases between the two ends. Germline loops: CDR1 SGHRS, CDR2 YFSETQ. DNA for the CDR3: TGCGCCAGCAGTTCGGGCGTTCTCTTTCTCGAGCAGTACTTC. It yields the protein CASSSGVLFLEQYF.

This clonotype was seen repeatedly, ten times or more. V is TRBV6-2 or TRBV6-3 and J is TRBJ1-1, with D hard to call. The V and J ends lost 0 bases and 1 base respectively, with 3 bases between them. The CDR3 is 13 amino acids. From germline, CDR1 is MNHEY and CDR2 SVGEGT. CDR3 in DNA: TGTGCCAGCAGTTACTCGAAGAACACTGAAGCTTTCTTT. This encodes CASSYSKNTEAFF.

The genes are TRBV6-2 or TRBV6-3 and TRBJ2-7; 16 bases agree with TRBD2. Trimming removed 7 bases from V and 1 base from J; junction bases left unmatched: 4. Germline V gene lookup returns CDR1 MNHEY and CDR2 SVGEGT. CDR3 length: 16 amino acids. The CDR3: CASTPGLAGGSYEQYF. For the CDR3, the DNA is TGTGCCAGCACCCCGGGACTAGCGGGAGGGTCCTACGAGCAGTACTTC.

V and J are TRBV20-1 and TRBJ2-7, with D tentatively TRBD1 or TRBD2 (5 bases each). Trimming left V 6 bases short and J 0 bases short, with 15 bases between. The germline V gene encodes CDR1 DFQATT and CDR2 SNEGSKA (reference sequence). The CDR3 runs to 14 residues. CDR3 coding DNA: TGCAGTGCCCCTCCAGCAGGGACCTCCTACGAGCAGTACTTC. Its protein product is CSAPPAGTSYEQYF.

The rearrangement joins TRBV2 to TRBJ2-1; 12 positions agree with TRBD2. The length of the CDR3 is 17 residues. V dropped 1 base and J dropped 10; count of bases not matched to a gene: 11. Germline lookup yields CDR1 SNHLY and CDR2 FYNNEI. DNA for the CDR3: TGTGCCAGCAGTGAAGGGGTCCTAGGACTAGCGGGAAGGGAGCAGTTCTTC. It translates to CASSEGVLGLAGREQFF.

The chain links TRBV28 to TRBJ1-5; maybe TRBD1 (5 bases). The CDR3 has 16 amino acids. Deletions cut 3 bases from V and 0 bases from J, with 12 bases between. Germline CDR1 reads MDHEN; CDR2 reads SYDVKM. The CDR3 region is CASSFRGANSNQPQHF. CDR3 coding DNA: TGTGCCAGCAGTTTCCGAGGGGCGAATAGCAATCAGCCCCAGCATTTT.